The 6 T cell receptor beta chains below come from one sample, sequenced in a study of prognosis after radiotherapy for stage I lung cancer. Amplification of TCR beta CDR3 from genomic DNA used two-round multiplex PCR. First-round PCR, the initial amplification, used primers specific to each TRBV and TRBJ gene. TCRdb re-analysed the multiplex PCR reads in MiXCR, keeping a single row per CDR3 protein. Of approximately 18,000 distinct CDR3 sequences in the sample, 45% to 50% were seen once. The sample consisted of PBMCs, taken before or after stereotactic body radiation therapy (not recorded which). The receptor set was obtained from a donor over 45 with non-small cell lung cancer.

At least ten counts were recorded for this clonotype. The chain employs TRBV2 and TRBJ2-5; tentatively, D is TRBD2 (7 bases). The CDR3 consists of 14 residues. Germline CDR1 SNHLY, CDR2 FYNNEI. Trimming left V 7 bases short and J 4 bases short, with 16 bases between. This CDR3 reads CASKLGGGGETQYF. DNA for the CDR3: TGTGCCAGCAAATTAGGGGGGGGAGGAGAGACCCAGTACTTC.

V usage is TRBV20-1 and J usage is TRBJ1-3; D not resolved. The V gene lost 4 bases and the J gene lost 1 base, with 2 bases spanning the gap. CDR1 DFQATT and CDR2 SNEGSKA come from the germline V gene (reference sequence). This CDR3 has 11 amino acids. CDR3 nucleotides: TGCAGTGCTATATCTGGAAACACCATATATTTT. It codes for CSAISGNTIYF.

Of note for this clonotype: A read error likely explains this, since a far larger clone differs by one base. J is TRBJ1-3 and V is TRBV6-4; a weak D match, TRBD1 (6 bases). The CDR3 has 16 residues. Trimming removed 6 bases at V and 0 bases at J, with 15 bases between. Germline loops: CDR1 MRHNA, CDR2 SNTAGT. In DNA form, the CDR3 reads TGTGCCAGCAGCCTCGTGACAGGCGGCTCTGGAAACACCATATATTTT. Amino acids: CASSLVTGGSGNTIYF.

Comment on this clonotype: A read error is the likely source, as a far larger clone sits one nucleotide away. The rearrangement joins TRBV25-1 to TRBJ2-7, with 10 bases lining up with TRBD1. V was pared by 5 bases and J by 3 bases, with 10 bases of the junction left unmatched. This CDR3 comprises 16 residues. Germline CDR1 and CDR2: MGHDK and SYGVNS. This CDR3 is CASSSVGTGVSYEQYF. The CDR3 coding sequence is TGTGCCAGCAGTTCCGTGGGGACAGGGGTTAGCTACGAGCAGTACTTC.

In this sample, this clonotype turned up many times. This chain uses TRBV27 with TRBJ1-1, with D perhaps matching TRBD1 (6 bases). Germline assignment: CDR1 MNHEY and CDR2 SMNVEV (reference sequence). The CDR3 is 14 amino acids. Trimming left V 7 bases short and J 7 bases short, with 19 bases between. In DNA form, the CDR3 reads TGTGCCAGCAAACCACATAAAGGGGGTAGTGAAGCTTTCTTT. Its protein is CASKPHKGGSEAFF.

The J gene is TRBJ2-7, the V gene TRBV7-2, with D unresolved. The CDR3 sequence is 14 residues long. The V and J ends lost 1 base and 2 bases respectively, with 9 bases between them. CDR1 and CDR2 from the germline V gene are SGHTA and FQGNSA. CDR3 in amino acids: CASSLGRAAYEQYF. DNA for the CDR3: TGTGCCAGCAGCTTAGGCCGGGCCGCCTACGAGCAGTACTTC.